The count of the clone carrying this T cell receptor beta chain is one. This record belongs to a study of blood T cell repertoires in COVID-19. Study in general: From T cells, B-cell-depleted T cells, or PBMCs came the material, which was cDNA or gDNA.

A COVID-19 case had been met by exposed participants during the 2 weeks before study entry. CDR1 and CDR2 (germline): KGHDR, SFDVKD. The CDR3 spans 15 residues. The V segment lost 3 bases and the J segment 4 bases; nucleotides outside the gene matches: 4. The assay was immunoSEQ multiplex PCR, and TCRdb's table has in-frame clones only and misses some. The sample records under 300,000 clones, over 75% being singletons. The source of this sequence is a woman in her thirties or forties who had been exposed to COVID-19. The chain recombines TRBV24-1 with TRBJ1-1; 10 nucleotides agree with TRBD1. The sequenced sample was PBMCs or T cells enriched from blood (not recorded which). CDR3 sequence: CATSDGDRGITEAFF. The CDR3 region has the DNA TGTGCCACCAGTGATGGGGACAGGGGAATCACTGAAGCTTTCTTT.